This entry lists 24 T cell receptor beta chains sequenced from one sample in a study of OX40 agonist ivuxolimab in advanced cancers. Sequencing was performed with immunoSEQ multiplex PCR; in TCRdb, only in-frame clones are kept and a portion is missing. The sample yields about 41,000 clones, around 87% seen once. The input for sequencing was CD4+ or CD8+ T cells sorted from blood, taken in a trial of the OX40 agonist ivuxolimab. The receptors derive from an adult with an advanced solid tumor such as melanoma, head and neck, liver or kidney cancer.

V and J are TRBV18 and TRBJ1-5, with 8 bases matching TRBD1. With 7 bases clipped from V and 3 bases from J, the junction kept 2 bases outside the gene matches. The CDR3 is 13 amino acids. Germline CDR1 reads KGHSH; CDR2 reads LQKENI. CDR3 nucleotide sequence: TGTGCCAGCTTTCAGGGGGCCAATCAGCCCCAGCATTTT. Translation: CASFQGANQPQHF.

There are a few counts of this clone. J is TRBJ1-1 and V is TRBV28; unclear D gene. Germline values: CDR1 MDHEN, CDR2 SYDVKM. This CDR3 contains 11 residues. Trimming shortened V by 7 bases and J by 10 bases, and 13 bases separated the two germline ends. DNA of the CDR3: TGTGCCAGCAACCCTGGGGTGGGAGCTTTCTTT. The encoded protein is CASNPGVGAFF. The whole variable domain, remainder taken from reference TRBV28 and TRBJ1-1, is DVKVTQSSRYLVKRTGEKVFLECVQDMDHENMFWYRQDPGLGLRLIYFSYDVKMKEKGDIPEGYSVSREKKERFSLILESASTNQTSMYLCASNPGVGAFFGQGTRLTVV.

The chain recombines TRBV7-9 with TRBJ1-2; 8 bases align to TRBD1. V was pared by 3 bases and J by 13 bases, with 7 bases of the junction left unmatched. Germline loops: CDR1 SEHNR, CDR2 FQNEAQ (reference sequence). This CDR3 is 12 amino acids long. CDR3 nucleotides: TGTGCCAGCAGCTTGCAGGGGGCCTCCTCCACCTTC. Translating it yields CASSLQGASSTF.

This sequence joins TRBV7-3 and TRBJ2-2; maybe TRBD1 (6 bases). The V gene's germline CDR1 is SGHTA and CDR2 FQGTGA. This CDR3 has 16 amino acids. Deletions cut 0 bases from V and 6 bases from J, with 14 bases between. The CDR3 nucleotides are TGTGCCAGCAGCTTAACCCGGGACAAGGGGGCCGGGGAGCTGTTTTTT. This translates into CASSLTRDKGAGELFF.

The rearrangement joins TRBV6-5 to TRBJ1-5, with D possibly TRBD1 on 5 matching bases. CDR1 and CDR2 (germline): MNHEY, SVGAGI. The V gene lost 2 bases and the J gene lost 2 bases, with 7 bases spanning the gap. CDR3 length equals 14 residues. CDR3 sequence reads: CASSYVGGNQPQHF. For the CDR3, the DNA is TGTGCCAGCAGTTACGTAGGGGGCAATCAGCCCCAGCATTTT.

This chain joins TRBV30 and TRBJ2-4, with TRBD2 matching 10 bases. This CDR3 is built from 17 residues. The V and J ends lost 2 bases and 0 bases, in that order; junction bases with no gene match: 7. Germline values: CDR1 GTSNPN, CDR2 SVGIG (reference sequence). DNA of the CDR3: TGTGCCTGGAGTACCCGGACTAGCGGCCTAGCCAAAAACATTCAGTACTTC. This translates into CAWSTRTSGLAKNIQYF.

The chain recombines TRBV5-6 with TRBJ2-7, with 7 bases matching TRBD1. The CDR3 runs 14 residues. J was trimmed by 5 bases and V by 4 bases; bases with no gene match: 9. Germline V gene sequence: CDR1 SGHDT, CDR2 YYEEEE. CDR3 protein: CASSQGQSTHEQYF. CDR3 bases: TGTGCCAGCAGCCAGGGACAGTCTACTCACGAGCAGTACTTC.

This clone was counted a single time. CDR3 in DNA: TGTGCCAGCAGTGAAAGAGAGACCCAGTACTTC. It yields the protein CASSERETQYF. The chain combines TRBV2 with TRBJ2-5; D uncertain. The germline gives CDR1 SNHLY, CDR2 FYNNEI. The ends were cut back, 2 bases at V and 4 bases at J, with 2 bases in the middle. This CDR3 is 11 amino acids long.

The chain couples TRBV5-1 to TRBJ2-2; possible D gene TRBD1, 6 bases. Germline-derived CDR1 and CDR2 are SGHRS and YFSETQ. The ends were cut back, 9 bases at V and 2 bases at J, with 14 bases in the middle. The CDR3 is made up of 14 amino acids. The CDR3 bases are TGCGCCACCTATAAAGGGGGAAACACCGGGGAGCTGTTTTTT. Translated, it gives CATYKGGNTGELFF.

CDR3 region: CASSIDQGQGLDEQYF. DNA of the CDR3: TGTGCCAGTAGTATAGACCAAGGACAGGGCTTGGACGAGCAGTACTTC. The chain couples TRBV19 to TRBJ2-7, with 8 bases aligning to TRBD1. Losses at the gene ends were 0 bases for V and 5 bases for J; bases not matched to a gene: 9. Germline assignment: CDR1 LNHDA and CDR2 SQIVND (reference sequence). The CDR3 is 16 amino acids.

The chain carries TRBV9 and TRBJ2-7; D might be TRBD1 (7 bases). Germline CDR1 is SGDLS and CDR2 is YYNGEE. The CDR3 is 14 residues long. The V gene lost 4 bases and the J gene lost 0 bases, with 11 bases spanning the gap. The CDR3, as DNA: TGTGCCAGCAGCCAGGGGGGCGGCTCCTACGAGCAGTACTTC. Translating it yields CASSQGGGSYEQYF. The full variable domain, its missing parts supplied by reference TRBV9 and TRBJ2-7, is DSGVTQTPKHLITATGQRVTLRCSPRSGDLSVYWYQQSLDQGLQFLIQYYNGEERAKGNILERFSAQQFPDLHSELNLSSLELGDSALYFCASSQGGGSYEQYFGPGTRLTVT.

The V and J genes are TRBV19 and TRBJ2-5; D is unresolved. With 3 bases removed from V and 5 bases from J, the gap between germline ends came to 7 bases. The CDR3 has 12 residues. The V gene's germline CDR1 is LNHDA and CDR2 SQIVND (reference sequence). CDR3 in DNA: TGTGCCAGTAGTATCCCCGGGGAGACCCAGTACTTC. Encoded protein: CASSIPGETQYF.

The sample holds a few counts of this clone. V usage is TRBV30 and J usage is TRBJ1-1; the D is unclear. This CDR3 is 14 amino acids long. CDR1 is GTSNPN and CDR2 is SVGIG in the germline V gene (reference sequence). V was cut by 0 bases and J by 11 bases, with 19 bases left in between. CDR3 residues: CAWSVQPKGKKAFF. The DNA for the CDR3 is TGTGCCTGGAGTGTACAGCCCAAGGGAAAAAAGGCTTTCTTT.

The gene calls are TRBV10-3 and TRBJ2-7; D not resolved. The CDR3 extends over 15 amino acids. The V end lost 3 bases, the J end lost 0 bases, and 12 bases lay between the germline ends. CDR1 is ENHRY and CDR2 is SYGVKD in the germline V gene. The CDR3 DNA reads as TGTGCCATCAGTGATATGTCTGTTAGCTCCTACGAGCAGTACTTC. Its translation is CAISDMSVSSYEQYF.

The chain couples TRBV19 to TRBJ1-5; 8 nucleotides align to TRBD1. Losses at the gene ends were 10 bases for V and 7 bases for J; bases not matched to a gene: 9. Germline CDR1 reads LNHDA; CDR2 reads SQIVND (reference sequence). The CDR3 consists of 13 residues. The DNA of the CDR3 is TGTGCCACCCGACGGACAGGGAACCAGCCCCAGCATTTT. Translating gives CATRRTGNQPQHF.

The gene calls are TRBV7-9 and TRBJ2-1; D remains unclear. The CDR3 has 14 residues. Trimming took off 0 bases at V and 6 bases at J, with 9 bases between the two ends. Germline V lookup: CDR1 SEHNR, CDR2 FQNEAQ (reference sequence). In DNA form, the CDR3 reads TGTGCCAGCAGCTTAGCGCAAGGCCGCAATGAGCAGTTCTTC. Amino acids: CASSLAQGRNEQFF. The full variable domain, completed using reference TRBV7-9 and TRBJ2-1, is DTGVSQNPRHKITKRGQNVTFRCDPISEHNRLYWYRQTLGQGPEFLTYFQNEAQLEKSRLLSDRFSAERPKGSFSTLEIQRTEQGDSAMYLCASSLAQGRNEQFFGPGTRLTVL.

This clone showed up just once. The CDR3 region is CASSPSPGGLTTDTQYF. CDR3 nucleotides: TGTGCCAGCAGCCCCTCTCCCGGGGGACTCACCACAGATACGCAGTATTTT. The chain has TRBV14 and TRBJ2-3; TRBD2 might be the D (6 bases). Looked up from germline, CDR1 is SGHDN and CDR2 is FVKESK. This CDR3 contains 17 residues. V lost 4 bases and J 2 bases, leaving 19 bases between the germline ends. The full variable domain, rest sourced from reference TRBV14 and TRBJ2-3, is EAGVTQFPSHSVIEKGQTVTLRCDPISGHDNLYWYRRVMGKEIKFLLHFVKESKQDESGMPNNRFLAERTGGTYSTLKVQPAELEDSGVYFCASSPSPGGLTTDTQYFGPGTRLTVL.

The rearrangement uses TRBV2 and TRBJ2-3; D is undetermined. The germline gives CDR1 SNHLY, CDR2 FYNNEI. Trimming took 8 bases from V and 2 from J, leaving 8 bases between them. The CDR3 has 12 amino acids. Here the CDR3 reads CASLGSTDTQYF. Here the CDR3 DNA reads TGTGCCAGCCTAGGGTCCACAGATACGCAGTATTTT.

J is TRBJ1-2 and V is TRBV14; D gene ambiguous. The CDR3 totals 16 residues. CDR1 and CDR2 (germline): SGHDN, FVKESK. V lost 0 bases to trimming and J lost 1 base, with 12 bases between them. The CDR3 sequence: CASSQDKGSINYGYTF. As DNA, the CDR3 is TGTGCCAGCAGCCAAGATAAGGGTTCGATTAACTATGGCTACACCTTC.

The chain uses TRBV6-5 and TRBJ1-2; no definite D call. The V end was cut by 5 bases, the J end by 2 bases, with 3 bases between. This CDR3 has 11 residues. The germline CDR1 and CDR2 sequences are MNHEY and SVGAGI. CDR3 region: CASSENYGYTF. The DNA for the CDR3 is TGTGCCAGCAGTGAAAACTATGGCTACACCTTC.

The chain recombines TRBV12-5 with TRBJ1-5, with D uncertain. The germline gives CDR1 LGHNT, CDR2 FRNRAP. Trimming removed 3 bases from V and 2 bases from J, with 17 bases in between. CDR3 size: 17 residues. CDR3 amino acids: CASGFSVAKPRNQPQHF. CDR3 in DNA: TGTGCTAGTGGTTTTTCTGTGGCCAAACCCCGCAATCAGCCCCAGCATTTT.

The chain is built from TRBV9 and TRBJ2-5; D gene uncertain. Germline V CDR1 and CDR2: SGDLS, YYNGEE. This CDR3 has 15 residues. With 0 bases removed from V and 2 bases from J, the gap between germline ends came to 11 bases. CDR3 residues: CASSVATLTQETQYF. The CDR3 bases are TGTGCCAGCAGCGTAGCGACACTCACTCAAGAGACCCAGTACTTC.

J is TRBJ2-7 and V is TRBV27, with D perhaps matching TRBD2 (5 bases). The V end was cut by 6 bases, the J end by 7 bases, with 13 bases between. The CDR3 runs 12 residues. Germline V gives CDR1 MNHEY, CDR2 SMNVEV (reference sequence). This CDR3 is CASSQLRGEQYF. For the CDR3, the DNA is TGTGCCAGCAGCCAACTACGAGGGGAGCAGTACTTC.

This chain joins TRBV7-2 and TRBJ2-7; TRBD2 matches 8 bases. The V gene end was trimmed by 5 bases and the J gene end by 2 bases; junction bases not matched to a gene: 5. Per germline, CDR1 SGHTA and CDR2 FQGNSA. The CDR3 spans 14 residues. The CDR3 sequence: CASSRTSGPYEQYF. The CDR3 DNA is TGTGCCAGCAGCCGTACTAGCGGACCCTACGAGCAGTACTTC.